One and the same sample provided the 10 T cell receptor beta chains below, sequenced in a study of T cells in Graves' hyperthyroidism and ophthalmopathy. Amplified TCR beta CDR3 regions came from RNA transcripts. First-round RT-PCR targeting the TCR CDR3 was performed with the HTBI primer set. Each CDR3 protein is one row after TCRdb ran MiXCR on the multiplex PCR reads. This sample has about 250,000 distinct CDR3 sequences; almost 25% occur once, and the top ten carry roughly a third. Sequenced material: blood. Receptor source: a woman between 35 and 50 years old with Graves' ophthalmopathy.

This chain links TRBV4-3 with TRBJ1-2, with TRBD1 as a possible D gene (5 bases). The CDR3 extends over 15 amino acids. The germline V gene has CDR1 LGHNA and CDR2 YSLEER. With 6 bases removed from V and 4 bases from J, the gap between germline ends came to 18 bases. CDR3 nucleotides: TGCGCCAGCAGTGTGTTGGGGGGACTCTCCTATGGCTACACCTTC. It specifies CASSVLGGLSYGYTF.

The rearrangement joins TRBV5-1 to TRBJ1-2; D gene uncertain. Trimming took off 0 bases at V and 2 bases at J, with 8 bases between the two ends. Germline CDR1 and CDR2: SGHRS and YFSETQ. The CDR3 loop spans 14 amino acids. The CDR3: CASSLDLGNYGYTF. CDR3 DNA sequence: TGCGCCAGCAGCTTGGACCTAGGGAACTATGGCTACACCTTC.

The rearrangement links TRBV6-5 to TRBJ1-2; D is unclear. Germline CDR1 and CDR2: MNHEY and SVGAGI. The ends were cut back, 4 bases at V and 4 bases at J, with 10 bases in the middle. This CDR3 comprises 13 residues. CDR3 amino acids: CASSLNSIYGYTF. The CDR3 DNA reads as TGTGCCAGCAGTTTGAACAGCATCTATGGCTACACCTTC.

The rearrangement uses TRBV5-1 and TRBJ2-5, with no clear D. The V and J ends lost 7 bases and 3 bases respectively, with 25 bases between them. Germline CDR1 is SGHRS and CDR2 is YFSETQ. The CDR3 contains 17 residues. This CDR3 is CASGYNPGRPDKETQYF. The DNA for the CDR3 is TGCGCCAGCGGCTATAATCCGGGCCGACCCGATAAAGAGACCCAGTACTTC.

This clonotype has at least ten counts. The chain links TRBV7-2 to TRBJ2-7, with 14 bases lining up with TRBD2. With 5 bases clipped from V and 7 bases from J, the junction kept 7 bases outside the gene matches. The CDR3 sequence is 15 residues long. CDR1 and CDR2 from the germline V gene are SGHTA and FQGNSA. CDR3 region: CASSDRTSGRFEQYF. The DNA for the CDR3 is TGTGCCAGCAGCGACAGGACTAGCGGGAGGTTTGAGCAGTACTTC.

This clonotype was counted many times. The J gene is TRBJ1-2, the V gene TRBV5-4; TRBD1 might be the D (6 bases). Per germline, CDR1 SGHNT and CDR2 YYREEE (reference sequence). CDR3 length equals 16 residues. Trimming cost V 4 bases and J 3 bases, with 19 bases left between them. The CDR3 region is CASSTTYGAGDYGYTF. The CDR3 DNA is TGTGCCAGCAGCACAACATACGGGGCAGGGGACTATGGCTACACCTTC.

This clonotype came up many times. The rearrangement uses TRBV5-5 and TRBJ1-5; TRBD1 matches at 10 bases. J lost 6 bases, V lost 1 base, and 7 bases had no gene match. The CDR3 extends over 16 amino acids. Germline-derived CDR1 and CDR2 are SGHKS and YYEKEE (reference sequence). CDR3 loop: CASSLTDRGFSQPQHF. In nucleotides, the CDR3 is TGTGCCAGCAGCTTGACGGACAGGGGGTTCAGTCAGCCCCAGCATTTT. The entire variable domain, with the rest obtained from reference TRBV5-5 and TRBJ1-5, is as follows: DAGVTQSPTHLIKTRGQQVTLRCSPISGHKSVSWYQQVLGQGPQFIFQYYEKEERGRGNFPDRFSARQFPNYSSELNVNALLLGDSALYLCASSLTDRGFSQPQHFGDGTRLSIL.

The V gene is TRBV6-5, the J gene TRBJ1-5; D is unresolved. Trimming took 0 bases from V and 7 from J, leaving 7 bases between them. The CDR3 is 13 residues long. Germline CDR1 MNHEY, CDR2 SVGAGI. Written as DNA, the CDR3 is TGTGCCAGCAGTTACTCGCCCAGGCAGCCCCAGCATTTT. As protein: CASSYSPRQPQHF.

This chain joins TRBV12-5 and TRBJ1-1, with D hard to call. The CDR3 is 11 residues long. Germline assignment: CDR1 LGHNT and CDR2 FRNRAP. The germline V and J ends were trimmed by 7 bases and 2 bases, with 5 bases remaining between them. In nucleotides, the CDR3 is TGTGCTAGTGTCATTAACACTGAAGCTTTCTTT. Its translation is CASVINTEAFF.

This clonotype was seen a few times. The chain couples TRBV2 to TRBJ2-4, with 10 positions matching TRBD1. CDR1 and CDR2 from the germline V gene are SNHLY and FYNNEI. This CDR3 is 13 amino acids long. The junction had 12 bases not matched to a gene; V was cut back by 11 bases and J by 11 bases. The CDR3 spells CARTFGTGDFQYF. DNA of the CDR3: TGTGCCCGTACCTTTGGGACAGGGGACTTTCAGTACTTC. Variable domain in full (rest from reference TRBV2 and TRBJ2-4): EPEVTQTPSHQVTQMGQEVILRCVPISNHLYFYWYRQILGQKVEFLVSFYNNEISEKSEIFDDQFSVERPDGSNFTLKIRSTKLEDSAMYFCARTFGTGDFQYFGAGTRLSVL.